This T cell receptor beta chain was documented in a study of post-analysis software for immune sequencing data. Prepared TCR beta cDNA libraries contained unique molecular identifiers. TCRdb reprocessed the PCR reads with MiXCR, giving one entry per CDR3 protein. The data contain 150,000 to 200,000 distinct CDR3 sequences, roughly 31% of them seen just once; the ten biggest clones take up roughly 1.6%. This clonotype was detected many times. Its antigen is as yet unknown. This CDR3 contains 18 residues. The V gene end was trimmed by 4 bases and the J gene end by 3 bases; junction bases not matched to a gene: 13. CDR1 is SGHRS, CDR2 YFSETQ, per germline. General observations from the study: Strong same-batch co-clustering of samples appeared with F measure clustering. The study found significantly lower normalized Chao1 diversity in multiple sclerosis patients than in controls. Relative to controls, patients had five TRBV segments at higher frequency, with TRBV5-6, TRBV5-1 and TRBV20-1 among these.

Sequencing was performed on blood. The receptor was isolated from a girl aged 10-17 years with multiple sclerosis. The chain couples TRBV5-1 to TRBJ2-7, with TRBD2 identical over 13 bases. As DNA, the CDR3 is TGCGCCAGCAGCCCCCAAACCGGGACTAGCGGGGTGAACTACGAGCAGTACTTC. This codes for CASSPQTGTSGVNYEQYF.